A selection of T cell receptor beta chains follows, all from one sample in a study of blood T cell repertoires in COVID-19. The repertoire was sequenced with immunoSEQ multiplex PCR; TCRdb's copy has only in-frame clones and lacks some. The sample yields fewer than 75,000 clones, 87% seen once. The sequenced material came from peripheral blood. The source of these receptors is a man between 60 and 70 years old with active or convalescent COVID-19. Both conserved end residues are part of each CDR3. D genes are given only for firm matches. Some rows mark clone size as missing; the rest say once, few, many or name a class of expanded clone.

TRBJ1-1 . TRBV14 . TGTGCCAGCAGCCATTCCCAGGTGATTTGGAACACTGAAGCTTTCTTT CASSHSQVIWNTEAFF
TRBJ2-1 . TRBV18 . TGTGCCAGCTCACCAAGCCGGGATGAGCAGTTCTTC CASSPSRDEQFF
TRBJ1-6 . TRBV2 . TGTGCCAGCAGCAACCAGGGGCCGCGGGGGTATTCACCCCTCCACTTT CASSNQGPRGYSPLHF
TRBJ2-2 TRBD2 TRBV5-8 once TGTGCCAGCAGCCTAGGACTAGCGGGAGTTCCGAACACCGGGGAGCTGTTTTTT CASSLGLAGVPNTGELFF
TRBJ2-1 . TRBV12-5 few TGTGCTAGTGGTTTGGGCGGCAATGAGCAGTTCTTC CASGLGGNEQFF
TRBJ2-2 TRBD1 TRBV25-1 . TGTGCCAGCAAAGGGACAGCGAACACCGGGGAGCTGTTTTTT CASKGTANTGELFF
TRBJ2-2 . TRBV5-4 few TGTGCCGAGATTCAGGCCGGGGAGCTGTTTTTT CAEIQAGELFF
TRBJ2-7 TRBD1 TRBV4-3 once TGCGCCAGCAGCCAAGATCGGAGGGACAGGGCTTTGGAGCAGTACTTC CASSQDRRDRALEQYF
TRBJ2-3 . TRBV7-9 . TGTGCCAGCAGCTTAACCCAGGGGACAGATACGCAGTATTTT CASSLTQGTDTQYF
TRBJ2-2 . TRBV3-1/TRBV3-2 . TGTGCCAGCAGTCAGGTCGGGGAGCTGTTTTTT CASSQVGELFF
TRBJ2-7 TRBD2 TRBV10-3 . TGTGCCATCAGTGATTGGACTAGCGGGAGGGAGGCCGCTGGGTCCTACGAGCAGTACTTC CAISDWTSGREAAGSYEQYF
TRBJ2-7 TRBD1 TRBV29-1 . TGCAGCGTCAGTCGTGGGACAGGCTCTAGGGAGCAGTACTTC CSVSRGTGSREQYF
TRBJ2-1 . TRBV24-1 . TGTGCCACCAGCAGGGATACTGAGCAGTTCTTC CATSRDTEQFF
TRBJ2-7 TRBD2 TRBV5-4 once TGTGCCAGCAGCACGGTCCAGGGCCCCGCGGGAGGGGAGCAGTACTTC CASSTVQGPAGGEQYF